This T cell receptor beta chain originates from a study of post-analysis software for immune sequencing data. General study points: TRBV segments more frequent in patients than in controls numbered five and included TRBV5-6, TRBV5-1 and TRBV20-1.

As concerns this clonotype: Its antigen is unknown.

The library was made from cDNA and included unique molecular identifiers. TCRdb itself ran the PCR reads through MiXCR, one entry per CDR3 protein. The sample includes 750,000 to 950,000 distinct CDR3 sequences, about 45% of them seen just once. Trimming removed 0 bases at V and 8 bases at J, with 13 bases between. This CDR3 comprises 13 residues. CDR1 and CDR2 (germline): SQVTM, ANQGSEA. The sample was blood. The clonotype comes from a girl between 10 and 17 years old with multiple sclerosis. The chain employs TRBV29-1 and TRBJ1-1; D is possibly TRBD1 (6 bases). DNA for the CDR3: TGCAGCGTTGAAGATCCTCAGGGGTTAGAAGCTTTCTTT. It codes for CSVEDPQGLEAFF.